This paragraph reports one TCR beta chain. Profiling relied on immunoSEQ multiplex PCR, and the TCRdb table lists in-frame clones only, not all of them. The sample lists 65,000 to 85,000 clones; approximately 95% were seen once. Germline V gene sequence: CDR1 MDHEN, CDR2 SYDVKM. This CDR3 has 14 residues. The V end lost 3 bases, the J end lost 10 bases, and 13 bases lay between the germline ends. These data come from a study of T cell changes during pregnancy in multiple sclerosis. This TCR was sampled from a female donor with multiple sclerosis, enrolled in a pregnancy study. The chain recombines TRBV28 with TRBJ1-6; D might be TRBD1 (6 bases). The sample in question was CD4+ T cells from peripheral blood mononuclear cells, obtained after pregnancy. CDR3 residues: CASSFRQERSPLHF. CDR3 bases: TGTGCCAGCAGTTTTAGACAGGAACGGTCACCCCTCCACTTT.